This T cell receptor beta chain was retrieved from a study of regulatory T cells in long-lasting Graves disease (TCRdb year 2021). Study-wide context: In the newly diagnosed Graves' disease group, patients had been taking antithyroid drugs for less than 3 months. This study used TCR sequencing and RNA sequencing of peripheral blood to compare persistent Graves' disease patients against newly diagnosed Graves' disease patients. The study took place in China and was registered as a clinical trial. A total of 35 or so samples were covered by TCR sequencing, comprising approximately 13 persistent and approximately 20 newly diagnosed Graves' disease patients. Beyond this particular receptor, the publication reports: Lower TCR Shannon entropy and fewer highly expanded clones were observed in persistent Graves' disease patients than in newly diagnosed patients, which suggested clonal expansion. Sequencing and analysis were restricted to the TCR beta chain. Patients with persistent disease shared more public clonotypes (around 3,000) than newly diagnosed patients did (around 980). Persistent disease showed preferential use of TRBV28, TRBJ1-2 and TRBJ2-5, whereas newly diagnosed disease favored TRBV20-1 and TRBJ2-1. Only peripheral blood was studied, because thyroid tissue, the primary lesion, was inaccessible. The small sample size was acknowledged by the authors as a limitation that may reduce accuracy.

Library creation used multiplex PCR. Sequencer: Illumina HiSeq 4000. TCR beta libraries were built with iRepertoire HTBI primers and Arm-PCR amplification of CDR3 regions. PCR products were gel purified before sequencing. The study's own analysis went as follows. Across samples, 60 to 70 TRBV and roughly 15 TRBJ segments were identified and used for gene usage analysis of CDR3 amino acid clonotypes. COPE and FqMerger were used to merge filtered high-quality paired reads into contigs. BLAST was used to align contigs to IMGT TRBV, TRBD and TRBJ reference genes, with CDR3 defined following IMGT. Any clonotype with a frequency above 0.1% was counted as a highly expanded clone. Repertoire diversity was measured by Shannon entropy, and V-J evenness by the Gini coefficient. Clonotypes shared by more than one individual were considered public. TCRdb passed the public sequencing reads through fastp at Q25 and MiXCR, retaining productive beta sequences. Rows matching on CDR3 protein sequence are summarized as one entry with the most common DNA and genes. The V and J calls shown here were made by TCRdb, not taken from the authors' results. The sample table records about 450,000 distinct CDR3 sequences; approximately 15% of these occur just once. Approximately 17% of the sample lies in the top ten.

Trimming leaves V shorter by 5 bases and J shorter by 9 bases, with the junction holding 10 bases beyond the gene matches. Its CDR3 holds 14 amino acids, cysteine through phenylalanine. Kept here is only the CDR3 DNA, which spans 42 bases and is read in frame from base 1. CDR1 and CDR2 (MDHEN, SYDVKM) derive from the germline V gene. At least ten counts were recorded for this clonotype. Its target antigen remains unknown. Per-base quality was not reported, and no clone a single base away is much larger than it. The meaning of the sample's time point label: newly diagnosed GD, antithyroid drugs for less than 3 months. RNA was extracted from PBMCs in TRIzol for both TCR sequencing and RNA sequencing. The diagnosis of Graves' disease was made according to American Thyroid Association guidelines. Patients were recruited from an endocrinology department in Xi'an, China. Each patient gave 7 to 9.5 milliliters of peripheral blood, collected in an EDTA anticoagulant tube. Ficoll Paque Plus density gradient separation was used to isolate PBMCs, and no further T cell sorting was done. An Agilent 2100 Bioanalyzer and agarose gel were used to assess RNA quality, and a NanoDrop 2000 was used to measure RNA concentration.

The sample was also reused in another study, on T cells in Graves' hyperthyroidism and ophthalmopathy. As the second study states: A patient counted as having stable Graves' hyperthyroidism if no progression to ophthalmopathy occurred over 18 months of follow-up. Hyperthyroidism patients were aged 18 to 65 years and newly diagnosed, with disease duration of less than 2 months. Patients with uncontrolled infections, other autoimmune diseases, pregnancy or lactation were excluded. Diagnoses relied on clinical symptoms, serum thyroxine and TRAb, thyroid ultrasound and orbital computed tomography. The TCR CDR3 was subjected to a first round of RT-PCR using the HTBI primer set and the Qiagen OneStep RT-PCR kit. Blood samples also contained most of the expanded thyroid clonotypes (frequency above 0.001), which suggests that blood repertoires may reflect thyroid immune responses. In cross-validation, a model built on a 13 V-J signature told ophthalmopathy apart from stable hyperthyroidism with under 90% sensitivity and around 84% specificity, and in testing the same model reached 80%/75%. In validation, progression to ophthalmopathy was predicted by the model with around 71% sensitivity and around 76% specificity, a median of approximately 7.1 months before onset. A discovery cohort of fewer than 110 patients, 43 with Graves' ophthalmopathy and approximately 57 with stable Graves' hyperthyroidism, was used to find distinguishing TCR V-J signatures. Whether ophthalmopathy could be predicted prospectively was tested in an independent validation cohort made up of approximately 19 hyperthyroidism patients plus 17 patients who later progressed to ophthalmopathy. The roughly 91 discovery patients were randomly divided into training and test sets at a 7:3 ratio. In about 6 Graves' hyperthyroidism patients, the study also compared T-cell repertoires from thyroid tissue with T-cell repertoires from blood. Following sampling, methimazole starting at 30 mg daily was given to hyperthyroidism patients, and high-dose intravenous methylprednisolone was given to ophthalmopathy patients. A second multiplex PCR round built the libraries, followed by size selection and purification. Paired-end sequencing of the libraries was performed with 100 bp reads on an Illumina HiSeq2000. SOAPnuke was used to process the raw data, throwing out any read that contained adapters or uncalled bases, had a mean Phred below 15, or lacked an exact constant-primer or identifier match. COPE v1.2.5 was used to merge the high-quality paired reads, and each unique nucleotide sequence was defined as a clonotype. MiTCR v1.1 was used to align clonotypes to the IMGT TRBV, TRBD and TRBJ reference segments. Analysis was restricted to V-J combinations with a frequency above 0.0001, which covered roughly 99% of repertoires. The TCS score was defined as the ratio of F50 (clonal expansion) to E x V (chaos), calculated using BLOSUM62-based TCRdist between CDR3 peptides within each V-J. Welch's t-statistics and random forest reduced approximately 520 V-J features to 13, which were used in a naive Bayes classifier (R e1071). Sample size was not statistically predetermined, and investigators were not blinded to group allocation. The paper reports TCR Vbeta CDR3 sequencing of 140 or so peripheral blood samples: around 45 ophthalmopathy, fewer than 85 hyperthyroidism and approximately 17 progressor patients.

The sample in question was peripheral blood mononuclear cells (PBMCs), obtained at new diagnosis, from a patient treated with antithyroid drugs. This clonotype was obtained from a woman between 45 and 60 years old with Graves disease. Donor details come from another sample of the same person, matched by shared clones. The rearranged chain carries TRBV28 and TRBJ2-1; TRBD2 lines up with 7 middle nucleotides. Here the CDR3 is given as CASSPGGQESEQFF. The DNA reads as follows: TGTGCCAGCAGTCCGGGAGGCCAGGAATCTGAGCAGTTCTTC.